A single sample is the source of the 26 T cell receptor beta chains below, sequenced in a study of a mutant IDH1 vaccine in newly diagnosed glioma. Measured with immunoSEQ multiplex PCR; TCRdb has only the in-frame clones, and not every one. The sample holds over 45,000 clones; about 90% are singletons and the top ten take roughly 2.5%. The time point here: baseline, week 1 (first vaccination visit). Treatment given: pre-vaccination baseline after standard-of-care therapy. This specimen was PBMCs, taken from a glioma patient treated with radiotherapy, temozolomide or both. The receptors come from a man between 50 and 59 years old with glioma.

The J gene is TRBJ2-7, the V gene TRBV7-2; D unresolved. Germline V CDR1 and CDR2: SGHTA, FQGNSA. CDR3 length: 13 residues. Trimming pared 7 bases from V and 3 bases from J, leaving 13 bases between. CDR3 coding DNA: TGTGCCAGCACCCACCCACGGATCTACGAGCAGTACTTC. This gives the protein CASTHPRIYEQYF.

This chain links TRBV21-1 with TRBJ1-5. TRBV21-1 is annotated as a pseudogene. The CDR3 is 20 residues long. The DNA for the CDR3 is TGTGCCAGCAGCAAAGCGCCCCATGTTGGGGGGGCAGAAAGCAATCAGCCCCAGCATTTT. Amino acids: CASSKAPHVGGAESNQPQHF.

The V gene is TRBV5-4, the J gene TRBJ2-6; D is perhaps TRBD1 (5 bases). This CDR3 is built from 15 residues. Trimming shortened V by 4 bases and J by 4 bases, and 12 bases separated the two germline ends. Germline V gives CDR1 SGHNT, CDR2 YYREEE (reference sequence). As DNA, the CDR3 is TGTGCCAGCAGCACGCAGGGTGCCGGGGCCAACGTCCTGACTTTC. This sequence encodes CASSTQGAGANVLTF. Complete variable domain (other parts from reference TRBV5-4 and TRBJ2-6): ETGVTQSPTHLIKTRGQQVTLRCSSQSGHNTVSWYQQALGQGPQFIFQYYREEENGRGNFPPRFSGLQFPNYSSELNVNALELDDSALYLCASSTQGAGANVLTFGAGSRLTVL.

This clone has a handful of counts. This rearrangement joins TRBV29-1 to TRBJ1-1; unclear D gene. Per germline, CDR1 SQVTM and CDR2 ANQGSEA. CDR3 length: 12 amino acids. Deletions cut 3 bases from V and 3 bases from J, with 8 bases between. CDR3 nucleotides: TGCAGCGTTGAGCCCATGGACACTGAAGCTTTCTTT. The encoded protein is CSVEPMDTEAFF.

DNA of the CDR3: TGTGCCAGTAGTCGTGTCGCCAGGGGGGGATATGGCTACACCTTC. Its translation: CASSRVARGGYGYTF. The chain joins TRBV19 to TRBJ1-2; the match to TRBD1 covers 7 bases. The ends lost 5 bases at V and 5 bases at J; junction bases unmatched: 11. Germline CDR1 reads LNHDA; CDR2 reads SQIVND (reference sequence). This CDR3 comprises 15 residues.

This chain connects TRBV4-1 to TRBJ2-7; 8 nucleotides match TRBD1. CDR1 MGHRA and CDR2 YSYEKL come from the germline V gene. Germline trimming cut 3 bases from V and 4 bases from J; bases unmatched to any gene: 8. The CDR3 covers 15 residues. The CDR3 loop is CASSHPPRGRYEQYF. The CDR3 DNA is TGCGCCAGCAGCCATCCCCCCAGGGGGCGGTACGAGCAGTACTTC.

V gene TRBV19 combines with J gene TRBJ1-6; 8 positions agree with TRBD1. This CDR3 contains 15 residues. V lost 4 bases, J lost 10 bases, and 9 bases stayed unmatched. CDR1 and CDR2 from the germline V gene are LNHDA and SQIVND (reference sequence). The CDR3 sequence: CASSKGQGGGSPLHF. In DNA form, the CDR3 reads TGTGCCAGTAGTAAAGGACAGGGAGGCGGCTCACCCCTCCACTTT.

J is TRBJ2-4 and V is TRBV5-1; possible D gene TRBD1, 6 bases. Trimming took 0 bases from V and 8 from J, leaving 12 bases between them. CDR3 size: 14 residues. Germline V gene data show CDR1 as SGHRS and CDR2 as YFSETQ. The CDR3 is CASSLGQGLDIQYF. The CDR3 DNA sequence: TGCGCCAGCAGCTTGGGCCAGGGGCTGGACATTCAGTACTTC.

The CDR3 coding sequence is TGCGCCAGCAGCGACAAGCGAAGCGGGGGGCCCTCGGATACGCAGTATTTT. Amino acid sequence: CASSDKRSGGPSDTQYF. The chain couples TRBV5-1 to TRBJ2-3; TRBD2 matches 9 bases. The CDR3 is made up of 17 amino acids. V lost 4 bases and J lost 6; bases outside the gene matches: 15. The germline V gene has CDR1 SGHRS and CDR2 YFSETQ.

V is TRBV7-8 and J is TRBJ2-2, with D possibly matching TRBD2 (6 bases). Germline V gene lookup returns CDR1 SGHVS and CDR2 FQNEAQ. V shed 7 bases and J shed 6 bases, with 15 bases lying between them. The CDR3 has 14 residues. CDR3 in amino acids: CASKGGAAAGELFF. The CDR3 DNA is TGTGCCAGCAAGGGAGGAGCGGCTGCCGGGGAGCTGTTTTTT.

This sequence joins TRBV5-4 and TRBJ2-7; tentative D call: TRBD2 (5 bases). With 0 bases removed from V and 6 bases from J, the gap between germline ends came to 13 bases. The CDR3 consists of 14 residues. Germline-derived CDR1 and CDR2 are SGHNT and YYREEE (reference sequence). In nucleotides, the CDR3 is TGTGCCAGCAGCTTGGGAGGGATCCCCCTCGAGCAGTACTTC. It yields the protein CASSLGGIPLEQYF.

CDR3 in amino acids: CASSSERNFQETQYF. The CDR3 DNA is TGCGCCAGCAGCTCTGAGAGAAATTTCCAAGAGACCCAGTACTTC. This chain uses TRBV4-1 with TRBJ2-5; D remains unclear. This CDR3 spans 15 amino acids. CDR1 and CDR2 from the germline V gene are MGHRA and YSYEKL. Trimming left V 5 bases short and J 1 base short, with 14 bases between.

The gene calls are TRBV29-1 and TRBJ1-3; no clear D gene. V was clipped by 5 bases and J by 4 bases, with 9 bases between them. Germline V lookup: CDR1 SQVTM, CDR2 ANQGSEA. This CDR3 contains 12 residues. CDR3 residues: CSVRFQGNTIYF. The DNA for the CDR3 is TGCAGCGTTCGCTTTCAGGGAAACACCATATATTTT.

This clone turned up a few times. The rearrangement joins TRBV7-9 to TRBJ2-2; 7 bases match TRBD2. This CDR3 contains 16 residues. CDR1 is SEHNR and CDR2 is FQNEAQ in the germline V gene (reference sequence). J was trimmed by 0 bases and V by 8 bases; bases with no gene match: 9. The CDR3 reads CASRKGLAANTGELFF. The CDR3 region has the DNA TGTGCCAGCCGAAAAGGGCTAGCGGCGAACACCGGGGAGCTGTTTTTT.

The chain couples TRBV4-1 to TRBJ2-1; D gene ambiguous. Trimming pared 2 bases from V and 2 bases from J, leaving 10 bases between. Germline V gives CDR1 MGHRA, CDR2 YSYEKL. CDR3 size: 15 residues. The CDR3 loop is CASSQKYPAYNEQFF. In DNA form, the CDR3 reads TGCGCCAGCAGCCAAAAGTACCCCGCCTACAATGAGCAGTTCTTC.

The chain joins TRBV7-8 to TRBJ2-5, with 10 positions matching TRBD1. This CDR3 is 18 amino acids long. V dropped 6 bases and J dropped 4; count of bases not matched to a gene: 17. CDR1 is SGHVS, CDR2 FQNEAQ, per germline. The CDR3 DNA reads TGTGCCAGCAGGTTTACGACAGGGGGCGCATCGAGGTCAGAGACCCAGTACTTC. As protein: CASRFTTGGASRSETQYF.

The chain carries TRBV28 and TRBJ2-2, with D maybe TRBD1 (6 bases). Per germline, CDR1 MDHEN and CDR2 SYDVKM. V lost 2 bases and J lost 6, with 13 bases in between. This CDR3 has 15 residues. CDR3: CASSLDRTASGELFF. The DNA of the CDR3 is TGTGCCAGCAGTTTAGACAGGACCGCTTCCGGGGAGCTGTTTTTT. Full variable domain (remainder filled in from reference TRBV28 and TRBJ2-2): DVKVTQSSRYLVKRTGEKVFLECVQDMDHENMFWYRQDPGLGLRLIYFSYDVKMKEKGDIPEGYSVSREKKERFSLILESASTNQTSMYLCASSLDRTASGELFFGEGSRLTVL.

The chain uses TRBV7-9 and TRBJ1-1, with D perhaps TRBD1 (5 bases). Deletions cut 8 bases from V and 8 bases from J, with 15 bases between. The germline V gene encodes CDR1 SEHNR and CDR2 FQNEAQ (reference sequence). The CDR3 loop spans 12 amino acids. The CDR3 sequence: CASSYSGTEAFF. CDR3 nucleotide sequence: TGTGCCAGCTCCTACTCCGGGACCGAAGCTTTCTTT.

This clone was picked up one time. The chain combines TRBV19 with TRBJ1-2, with 8 bases lining up with TRBD1. This CDR3 has 17 amino acids. The ends lost 4 bases at V and 0 bases at J; junction bases unmatched: 10. Looked up from germline, CDR1 is LNHDA and CDR2 is SQIVND (reference sequence). CDR3: CASSTPDRGRTNYGYTF. The CDR3 region has the DNA TGTGCCAGTAGTACACCCGACAGGGGCCGGACTAACTATGGCTACACCTTC.

To note about this clone: A junction end diverges from the germline sequence, so it may reflect a read error. The chain combines TRBV7-7 with TRBJ2-5, with D unresolved. Germline CDR1 SSHAT, CDR2 FNYEAQ (reference sequence). The CDR3 consists of 15 residues. The CDR3 DNA is TGTGCTAGCAGCTTAAATCTAGTAGTAGGAGAGACCCAGTACTTC. Residues: CASSLNLVVGETQYF. The full variable domain, rest sourced from reference TRBV7-7 and TRBJ2-5, is GAGVSQSPRYKVTKRGQDVTLRCDPISSHATLYWYQQALGQGPEFLTYFNYEAQPDKSGLPSDRFSAERPEGSISTLTIQRTEQRDSAMYRCASSLNLVVGETQYFGPGTRLLVL.

The chain is built from TRBV28 and TRBJ1-2; D is unclear. Germline values: CDR1 MDHEN, CDR2 SYDVKM. V was clipped by 4 bases and J by 0 bases, with 9 bases between them. The CDR3 has 14 amino acids. In DNA, the CDR3 is TGTGCCAGCAGTTCTATTGGGGCTAACTATGGCTACACCTTC. Translated, it gives CASSSIGANYGYTF.

V usage is TRBV7-8 and J usage is TRBJ2-5, with 11 bases aligning to TRBD1. The CDR3 runs 15 residues. CDR1 is SGHVS, CDR2 FQNEAQ, per germline. The V and J ends lost 1 base and 5 bases, in that order; junction bases with no gene match: 3. The CDR3 nucleotides are TGTGCCAGCAGCTTAGGAGGGACAGGGGGTGAGACCCAGTACTTC. Amino acids: CASSLGGTGGETQYF.

The chain has TRBV7-2 and TRBJ1-5; possible D gene TRBD1, 5 bases. Trimming took 0 bases from V and 4 from J, leaving 13 bases between them. CDR1 SGHTA and CDR2 FQGNSA come from the germline V gene. The CDR3 extends over 16 amino acids. CDR3 coding DNA: TGTGCCAGCAGCTTAGCCGAGACAGCCCCGAATCAGCCCCAGCATTTT. Its protein is CASSLAETAPNQPQHF.

This chain connects TRBV7-9 to TRBJ2-7, with D maybe TRBD2 (6 bases). The V end lost 5 bases, the J end lost 6 bases, and 14 bases lay between the germline ends. This CDR3 is 13 amino acids long. Germline CDR1 is SEHNR and CDR2 is FQNEAQ (reference sequence). The CDR3 reads CASSPRGSGEQYF. CDR3 bases: TGTGCCAGCAGCCCACGGGGGAGCGGCGAGCAGTACTTC.

CDR3 nucleotide sequence: TGTGCCAGCAAGGGGGGTTCTTATAGCAATCAGCCCCAGCATTTT. It codes for CASKGGSYSNQPQHF. The chain has TRBV2 and TRBJ1-5; a weak D match, TRBD1 (6 bases). The V end was cut by 7 bases, the J end by 0 bases, with 13 bases between. This CDR3 comprises 15 residues. CDR1 SNHLY and CDR2 FYNNEI come from the germline V gene.

The chain has TRBV7-2 and TRBJ1-5, with D maybe TRBD1 (6 bases). This CDR3 comprises 15 residues. Germline V gene sequence: CDR1 SGHTA, CDR2 FQGNSA. The V end was cut by 5 bases, the J end by 7 bases, with 18 bases between. DNA for the CDR3: TGTGCCAGCAGCACCCAATCGGGGGGCGCCCAGCCCCAGCATTTT. Translating it yields CASSTQSGGAQPQHF.